This T cell receptor (beta chain) was identified in a study of OX40 agonist ivuxolimab in advanced cancers. Study in general: The patients received agonistic anti-OX40 (CD134) antibody ivuxolimab. A diagnosis of hepatocellular carcinoma, melanoma, renal cell or head and neck cancer was present in dose-escalation patients.

Measured with immunoSEQ multiplex PCR; TCRdb has only the in-frame clones, and not every one. The sample yields fewer than 25,000 clones, 85% seen once. Comment on this clone: Its specificity is not known.

CDR3 length equals 14 residues. CDR1 LGHNA and CDR2 YSLEER come from the germline V gene. The junction had 3 bases not matched to a gene; V was cut back by 1 base and J by 5 bases. General study findings and limits: The work left the antigen specificity of expanded peripheral T cells undetermined.

This specimen was CD4+ or CD8+ T cells sorted from blood, taken in a trial of the OX40 agonist ivuxolimab. The gene calls are TRBV4-3 and TRBJ2-7; 9 nucleotides match TRBD2. The receptor comes from an adult with an advanced solid tumor such as melanoma, head and neck, liver or kidney cancer. CDR3: CASSQGAGGNEQYF. The CDR3 region has the DNA TGCGCCAGCAGCCAAGGGGCGGGAGGGAACGAGCAGTACTTC.